The sequence of this TCR beta chain was determined in a study of blood T cell repertoires in COVID-19. Study details: Material from acute and convalescent COVID-19 was sourced from the United States, Italy and Spain.

As processed by the authors: Reference gene primers were amplified, and this amplification served to estimate nucleated cell counts. Produced via immunoSEQ multiplex PCR; TCRdb's table is partial and in-frame only. V and J calls plus clone size are reproduced from that table; the DNA served to infer D and trimming. Of about 180,000 clones detected, 65% to 85% appear once; the ten largest clones hold around 6.7%. The Seattle patients joined while their infection was active and were tracked longitudinally afterward. The CDR3 is 17 amino acids. The junction had 13 bases not matched to a gene; V was cut back by 2 bases and J by 3 bases. Germline loops: CDR1 SGHDN, CDR2 FVKESK.

Sequenced material: peripheral blood. The chain has TRBV14 and TRBJ2-7; 7 bases are shared with TRBD2. The source of this sequence is a woman between 40 and 55 years old with COVID-19, enrolled during active disease. The CDR3 loop reads CASSQHPYQGGYYEQYF. CDR3 nucleotide sequence: TGTGCCAGCAGCCAACATCCGTACCAGGGAGGGTACTACGAGCAGTACTTC.